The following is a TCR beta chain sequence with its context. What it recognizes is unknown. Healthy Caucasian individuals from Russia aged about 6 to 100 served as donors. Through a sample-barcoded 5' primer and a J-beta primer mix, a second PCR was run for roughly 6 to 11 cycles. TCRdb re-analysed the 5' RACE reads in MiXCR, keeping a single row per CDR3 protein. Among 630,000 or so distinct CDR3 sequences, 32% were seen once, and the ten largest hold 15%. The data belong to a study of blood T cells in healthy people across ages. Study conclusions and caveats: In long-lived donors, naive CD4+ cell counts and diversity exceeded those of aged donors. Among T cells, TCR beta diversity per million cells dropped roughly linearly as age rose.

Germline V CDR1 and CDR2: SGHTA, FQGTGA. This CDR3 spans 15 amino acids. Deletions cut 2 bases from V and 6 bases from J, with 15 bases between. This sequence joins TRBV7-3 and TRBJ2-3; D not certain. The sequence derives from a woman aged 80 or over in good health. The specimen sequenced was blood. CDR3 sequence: CASSLVEARYDTQYF. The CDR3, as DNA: TGTGCCAGCAGCTTAGTCGAGGCCAGGTATGATACGCAGTATTTT.